This T cell receptor (beta chain) was sequenced during a study of a mutant IDH1 vaccine in newly diagnosed glioma. Study summary: Onset of vaccination occurred 4-6 weeks following radiotherapy alone, or with temozolomide cycles. Findings and limits, study-wide: Pseudoprogression seemed unlinked to shifts in top peripheral T cell clonotypes.

V was trimmed by 6 bases and J by 2 bases, leaving 17 bases between them. The CDR3 covers 16 residues. From germline, CDR1 is LNHDA and CDR2 SQIVND (reference sequence). This table comes from immunoSEQ multiplex PCR, and its TCRdb copy is limited to in-frame clones, with some not included. The repertoire holds about 64,000 clones, around 84% seen once, with around 8.3% in the top ten. Regarding time point: week 11, during vaccination. It was 300 ug of mutant IDH1 20-mer peptide that made up each vaccine dose, given with topical imiquimod. Donors had new IDH1-mutant astrocytomas of WHO grade 3 or 4 (ATRX-lost). This clone has only one observation. The antigen is not known.

This specimen consisted of PBMCs, obtained from a glioma patient whose treatment included an IDH1 peptide vaccine. This receptor was taken from a woman aged 45-65 years with glioma. This rearrangement joins TRBV19 to TRBJ1-5, with D possibly being TRBD1 (5 bases). CDR3 region: CASRGVGGVGNQPQHF. Here the CDR3 DNA reads TGTGCCAGTAGAGGGGTCGGGGGAGTAGGCAATCAGCCCCAGCATTTT. The full variable domain, in which reference TRBV19 and TRBJ1-5 provide the parts outside the CDR3, is DGGITQSPKYLFRKEGQNVTLSCEQNLNHDAMYWYRQDPGQGLRLIYYSQIVNDFQKGDIAEGYSVSREKKESFPLTVTSAQKNPTAFYLCASRGVGGVGNQPQHFGDGTRLSIL.